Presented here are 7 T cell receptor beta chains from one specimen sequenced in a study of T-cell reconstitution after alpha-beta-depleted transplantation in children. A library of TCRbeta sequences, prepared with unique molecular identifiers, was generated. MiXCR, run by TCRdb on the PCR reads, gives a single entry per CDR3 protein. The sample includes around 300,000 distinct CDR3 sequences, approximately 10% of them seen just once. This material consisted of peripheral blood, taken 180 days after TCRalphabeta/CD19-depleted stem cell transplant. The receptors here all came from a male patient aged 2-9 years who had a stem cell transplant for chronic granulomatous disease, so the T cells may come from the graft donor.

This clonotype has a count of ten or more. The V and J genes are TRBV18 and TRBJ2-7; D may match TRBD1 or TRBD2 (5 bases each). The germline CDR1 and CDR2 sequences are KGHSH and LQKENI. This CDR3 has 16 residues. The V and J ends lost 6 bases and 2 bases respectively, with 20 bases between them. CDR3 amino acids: CASSPRGTDITYEQYF. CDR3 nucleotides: TGTGCCAGCTCCCCTCGAGGGACCGATATCACCTACGAGCAGTACTTC.

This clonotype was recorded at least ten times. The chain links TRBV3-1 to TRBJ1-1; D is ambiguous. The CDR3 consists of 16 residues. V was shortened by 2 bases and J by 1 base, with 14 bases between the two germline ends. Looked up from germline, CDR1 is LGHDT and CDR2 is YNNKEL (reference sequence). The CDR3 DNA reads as TGTGCCAGCAGCCAATTCGGTTCCTTTCCGAACACTGAAGCTTTCTTT. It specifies CASSQFGSFPNTEAFF.

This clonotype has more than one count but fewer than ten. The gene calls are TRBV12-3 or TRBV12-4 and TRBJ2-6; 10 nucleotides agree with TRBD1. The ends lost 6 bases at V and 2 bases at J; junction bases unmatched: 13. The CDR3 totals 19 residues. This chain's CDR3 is CASSRRDRGQGAGANVLTF. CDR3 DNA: TGTGCCAGCAGCAGAAGAGACAGGGGGCAAGGGGCTGGGGCCAACGTCCTGACTTTC.

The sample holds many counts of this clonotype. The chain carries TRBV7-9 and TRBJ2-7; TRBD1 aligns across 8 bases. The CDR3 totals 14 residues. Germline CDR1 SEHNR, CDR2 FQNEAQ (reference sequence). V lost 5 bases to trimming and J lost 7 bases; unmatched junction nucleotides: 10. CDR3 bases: TGTGCCAGCAGCCAGCCGGGACAGGAGGGGGAGCAGTACTTC. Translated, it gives CASSQPGQEGEQYF.

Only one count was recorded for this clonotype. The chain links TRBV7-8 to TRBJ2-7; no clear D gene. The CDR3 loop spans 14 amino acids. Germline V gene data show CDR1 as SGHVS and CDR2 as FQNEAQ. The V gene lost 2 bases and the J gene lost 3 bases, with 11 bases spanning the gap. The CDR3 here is CASSLFGEVYEQYF. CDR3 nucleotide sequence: TGTGCCAGCAGCTTATTCGGTGAAGTCTACGAGCAGTACTTC.

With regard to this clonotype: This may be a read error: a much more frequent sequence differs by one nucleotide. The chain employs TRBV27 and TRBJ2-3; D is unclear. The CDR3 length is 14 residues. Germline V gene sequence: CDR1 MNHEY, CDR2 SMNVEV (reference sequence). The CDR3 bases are TGTGCCAGCTGTTTAAGCCTAGTTGGCGATACGCAGTATTTT. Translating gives CASCLSLVGDTQYF.

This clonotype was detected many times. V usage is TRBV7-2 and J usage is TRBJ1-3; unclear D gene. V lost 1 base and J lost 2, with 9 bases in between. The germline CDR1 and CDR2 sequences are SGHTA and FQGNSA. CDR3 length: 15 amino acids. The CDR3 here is CASSLGGVPGNTIYF. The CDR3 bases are TGTGCCAGCAGCTTAGGGGGAGTACCTGGAAACACCATATATTTT.